This T cell receptor beta chain was documented in a study of blood T cells in healthy people across ages (dated by TCRdb to the mid-2010s). The study in broad terms: In model experiments, template switching captured about one uniquely barcoded TCR beta cDNA molecule for every two T cells. To track age-related changes in TCR beta repertoire diversity, the study relied on deep sequencing normalized with unique cDNA molecular identifiers. Donors were grouped into four age groups: young (average roughly 16 years), middle-aged (around 39), aged (62) and long-lived (approximately 78). The study analyzed two additional independent replicas of 1 million unique cDNA reads from the same blood draw for two donors, one aged 18 to 30 and one aged 80 or older. The research as a whole found: Estimates of total diversity based on one million sequenced T cells were considered lower bounds and underestimates. Because profiling used bulk unsorted PBMCs, naive and antigen-experienced compartments could not be compared conclusively. As age increased, observed TCR beta diversity per million T cells dropped in a roughly linear way, and a significant reduction was already evident by age 40. Because the CMV infection status of the donors was unknown, age-related changes in expanded clonotypes may potentially have been confounded. Compared with the aged group, the long-lived group had more naive CD4+ T cells, fewer expanded clones and increased TCR diversity, suggesting age selection. A strong correlation was found between observed TCR beta diversity and the percentage of naive T cells measured by flow cytometry.

This clonotype was counted between two and nine times. Its antigen target is currently unknown. Per-base quality was not reported, and no clone a single base away is much larger than it. The CDR3 spans 14 residues, from the cysteine through the phenylalanine. The only DNA kept is the CDR3, 42 bases in frame from the first base. From a lookup of the germline V gene, CDR1 and CDR2 are ENHRY and SYGVKD. The germline ends are 10 bases apart after V is trimmed by 2 bases and J by 2 bases. Library method: 5' RACE. Sequencing instrument: Illumina HiSeq 2500. A second roughly 7 to 11 cycle PCR used a sample-barcoded 5' primer and a J-beta primer mix. A template-switch 5' adaptor carrying 12 random nucleotides introduced a unique molecular identifier onto each TCR beta cDNA molecule. At least 2.5 million CDR3-containing paired-end reads were obtained from each sample. All of the RNA was converted into first-strand cDNA using the Mint cDNA synthesis kit, with a TRBC-specific oligonucleotide serving as the primer. All cDNA was treated with uracil-DNA glycosylase and then went through a first 18-cycle PCR with the universal primers M1SS and BC2_uni_R. The study's own analysis went as follows. Each sample was normalized by randomly selecting 1 million high-quality reads, each carrying a distinct molecular identifier. Instead of being binned into consensus sequences, reads that shared molecular identifiers were thrown out. MiTCR, with a Q25 quality threshold and the strictest error-elimination algorithm, was used for CDR3 identification, clonotype clustering and error correction. A nonparametric unseen species model using Euler transformation provided a lower-bound estimate of total TCR beta diversity. TCRdb passed the public sequencing reads through fastp at Q25 and MiXCR, retaining productive beta sequences. When rows share a CDR3 protein, they turn into one entry using the most common DNA and genes. These V and J calls derive from TCRdb rather than the authors' analysis. The sample table shows just under 550,000 distinct CDR3 sequences, and about 24% are seen once. In total, the top ten clones hold 7.5% to 9% of the sample.

The donors were around 39 Caucasian individuals from Russia, aged 6 to 90 years, who were systemically healthy. Each donor gave about 10 milliliters of peripheral blood, drawn into EDTA-treated Vacutainer tubes. Ficoll-Paque density-gradient centrifugation was used to isolate PBMCs, with at least 6.5 million obtained per sample. Total RNA was extracted from PBMCs with Trizol reagent, with at least 6 micrograms obtained per sample. The percentages of naive CD45RAhigh/CD27high T cells were determined by flow cytometry on a PBMC aliquot from every donor. These records were also assigned to another study, of T cells of mothers and their children. According to the second study: Nine systemically healthy Caucasian individuals served as donors, namely three mothers together with their six children. cDNA synthesis used all of the extracted RNA, with around 1.6 ug of RNA in each 15 ul reaction. In the second PCR, the M1S primer added sample barcodes and 2-4 random nucleotides. Over 9 million TCR beta CDR3 reads came from each mother, compared with approximately 2.8 million reads from each child. Thymic selection similarly shapes TCR recombination output in related and unrelated pairs, with minor effect from inherited differences. Related mother-child pairs always showed normalized repertoire overlap that was slightly higher than in unrelated mother-child pairs, though the difference was never significant. No persistent microchimeric T cell clones were detected, at a sensitivity of roughly 100 clones per million clonotypes. In the study, deep NGS was used to compare the TCR beta repertoires of mothers and children, and features distinguishing related mother-child pairs from unrelated individuals were sought. On average, the children were approximately 11 +/- 4 years old, while the mothers were approximately 40 +/- 4 years old. Libraries were sequenced on Illumina HiSeq 2000 with 100+100 nt paired-end reads after adapter ligation with NEBNext reagents. To prevent cross-contamination, the mother and child libraries were prepared one month apart and sequenced in separate runs. For each donor, between roughly 500,000 and 2,100,000 distinct TCR beta clonotypes were identified. Naive TCR beta clonotypes were estimated from low-frequency clonotypes matched to each donor's FACS-determined naive share, without sorting.

The chain joins TRBV10-3 to TRBJ2-7; the D gene is perhaps TRBD2, on 6 matching bases. The sequence derives from a boy aged 5 to 17 in good health. Sequencing was done on a sample of blood. The CDR3 corresponds to CAISEGDFPYEQYF. The bases are TGTGCCATCAGTGAGGGGGACTTCCCCTACGAGCAGTACTTC.